This T cell receptor beta chain derives from a study of a mutant IDH1 vaccine in newly diagnosed glioma. TCRdb's table, derived via immunoSEQ multiplex PCR, lists solely in-frame clones and lacks some. The sample gives more than 45,000 clones, 88% of which show up once; approximately 5.1% is in the top ten. In regard to this clone: Its antigen is unknown.

Documented time point: week 35, safety follow-up. A single vaccine dose contained 300 ug of mutant IDH1 20-mer peptide, and topical imiquimod was used with it. There are 14 residues in the CDR3. V lost 3 bases to trimming and J lost 4 bases, with 10 bases between them. CDR1 and CDR2 from the germline V gene are SGHKS and YYEKEE (reference sequence). Specimen: PBMCs, collected from a glioma patient whose treatment included an IDH1 peptide vaccine. This sequence was found in a woman in her forties with glioma. The rearrangement uses TRBV5-5 and TRBJ1-4; the D is unclear. CDR3 in DNA: TGTGCCAGCAGCTCTCGGACGGATAATGAAAAACTGTTTTTT. It translates to CASSSRTDNEKLFF.